Sequencing of this T cell receptor beta chain was carried out in a study of blood T cell repertoires in COVID-19. As for the study in general: PBMCs, B-cell-depleted T cells, or T cells were the source of the cDNA or gDNA that made up the material.

Generated by immunoSEQ multiplex PCR, the TCRdb table keeps only in-frame clones and is missing some. Found here are 200,000 to 250,000 clones, about 85% of them singletons; the top ten hold 10% to 13%. Material for sequencing was PBMCs or T cells enriched from blood (not recorded which). The sequence was collected from a man aged 25-45 years who had recovered from COVID-19.

DNA for the CDR3: TGTGCCAGCAGCTTAGCGCGAGCGAACACCGGGGAGCTGTTTTTT. This translates into CASSLARANTGELFF. The chain links TRBV11-3 to TRBJ2-2; D is undetermined. Looked up from germline, CDR1 is SGHNT and CDR2 is YENEEA. Trimming stripped 1 base from V and 0 bases from J, with 6 bases between. This CDR3 is 15 amino acids long. The whole variable domain, filled in from reference TRBV11-3 and TRBJ2-2, reads EAGVVQSPRYKIIEKKQPVAFWCNPISGHNTLYWYLQNLGQGPELLIRYENEEAVDDSQLPKDRFSAERLKGVDSTLKIQPAELGDSAVYLCASSLARANTGELFFGEGSRLTVL.